Listed below are T cell receptor beta chains from one sample, sequenced in a study of T cells after yellow fever vaccination. TCRdb reprocessed the 5' RACE reads via MiXCR and lists one record per CDR3 protein. The sample has approximately 240,000 distinct CDR3 sequences; approximately 3.5% are singletons. Sequences were derived from PBMCs, sampled 15 days after the yellow fever booster vaccination. These receptors were taken from a man younger than 35 who received the YFV17D yellow fever vaccine. The CDR3 runs from the conserved cysteine through the conserved F or W. The size of a clone is reported for some rows only, either as once, few or many, or as a class for expanded clones.

v_gene: TRBV20-1
abundance: many
CDR3aa: CSAGTAATNEKLFF

v_gene: TRBV5-6
abundance: many
CDR3aa: CASSLRGRSETQYF

v_gene: TRBV27
abundance: few
CDR3aa: CASSSNRGRAGANVLTF

v_gene: TRBV15
abundance: many
CDR3aa: CATSRGVMEDRPQHF

v_gene: TRBV29-1
abundance: many
CDR3aa: CSVATGGIDEQFF

v_gene: TRBV5-1
abundance: many
CDR3aa: CASSPGSNREQFF

v_gene: TRBV7-3
abundance: many
CDR3aa: CASSSRGVEDTQYF

v_gene: TRBV5-1
abundance: many
CDR3aa: CASSFGTDKTQQYF

v_gene: TRBV20-1
abundance: many
CDR3aa: CSAKQGFGTDTQYF

v_gene: TRBV12-5
abundance: many
CDR3aa: CASGLGDPNTGELFF

v_gene: TRBV10-2
abundance: many
CDR3aa: CASSDGGTANEKLFF

v_gene: TRBV5-1
abundance: many
CDR3aa: CASSGTGFGYTF

v_gene: TRBV7-9
abundance: many
CDR3aa: CASSQHLSTGELFF

v_gene: TRBV12-3/TRBV12-4
abundance: many
CDR3aa: CASSQGGGGAQNEQFF

v_gene: TRBV12-3/TRBV12-4
abundance: many
CDR3aa: CASLWDGQRNTIYF

v_gene: TRBV4-1
abundance: many
CDR3aa: CASSQKAASGVPSYEQYF

v_gene: TRBV9
abundance: -
CDR3aa: CASSVGGGHHYGYTF

v_gene: TRBV5-1
abundance: few
CDR3aa: CASSGFGPEETQYF

v_gene: TRBV18
abundance: many
CDR3aa: CASSTTGIGNTEAFF

v_gene: TRBV7-3
abundance: many
CDR3aa: CASSFVAGGPLHF

v_gene: TRBV11-2
abundance: many
CDR3aa: CASSSLRGPEWGQFF

v_gene: TRBV5-6
abundance: many
CDR3aa: CASSSLDQPQHF

v_gene: TRBV7-9
abundance: many
CDR3aa: CASSVGGASNTGELFF

v_gene: TRBV7-2
abundance: many
CDR3aa: CASSLAERSEQYF

v_gene: TRBV12-3/TRBV12-4
abundance: -
CDR3aa: CASSRTLGQGTEAFF

v_gene: TRBV5-6
abundance: many
CDR3aa: CASSLFRTSSSYNEQFF

v_gene: TRBV10-3
abundance: many
CDR3aa: CAMGTGLTIYF

v_gene: TRBV7-9
abundance: many
CDR3aa: CASSQAGQGADNEQFF

v_gene: TRBV7-2
abundance: many
CDR3aa: CASSSAQYWGADTQYF

v_gene: TRBV20-1
abundance: many
CDR3aa: CSAQPPTDTQYF

v_gene: TRBV27
abundance: many
CDR3aa: CASSLAGSSVDEQFF

v_gene: TRBV6-5
abundance: few
CDR3aa: CASSSRGDRGHVGYGYTF

v_gene: TRBV19
abundance: -
CDR3aa: CASMAGKPNTEAFF

v_gene: TRBV7-2
abundance: many
CDR3aa: CASSTDQGNGYTF